The rows below give T cell receptor beta chains drawn from one sample of a study of T cell repertoires in cytomegalovirus infection. MiXCR was run by TCRdb on the reads, yielding one entry per CDR3 protein. The top ten clones hold 2.5% to 3.5% of a sample with about 740,000 distinct CDR3 sequences, less than 40% of them seen once. What was sequenced was PBMCs. These receptor sequences come from a human donor in good health (CMV status not recorded). Some clones in this sample may be carry-over from other donors' samples. The CDR3 runs from the conserved cysteine through the conserved F or W. A D gene is named only where the DNA matches it firmly. Clone size is stated in some rows and not others, as once, few, many or a class when expanded.

>NA|TRBV2|TRBJ1-2|NA
CASSVLMVDRVKSNYGYTF
TGTGCCAGCAGTGTGCTTATGGTTGATAGAGTTAAGTCTAACTATGGCTACACCTTC
>NA|TRBV28|TRBJ1-5|NA
CASSERQSNQPQHF
TGTGCCAGCAGTGAACGACAGAGCAATCAGCCCCAGCATTTT
>TRBD2|TRBV5-4|TRBJ2-1|NA
CASSLETSGTLYNEQFF
TGTGCCAGCAGCTTAGAGACTAGCGGGACTCTCTACAATGAGCAGTTCTTC
>NA|TRBV11-2|TRBJ1-1|NA
CASNLVGPTNTEAFF
TGTGCCAGCAATTTGGTAGGCCCCACCAACACTGAAGCTTTCTTT
>NA|TRBV20-1|TRBJ2-2|NA
CSVTALGRANTGELFF
TGCAGTGTAACGGCCCTGGGCAGGGCGAACACCGGGGAGCTGTTTTTT
>TRBD1|TRBV14|TRBJ1-1|many
CASSFRQGNTEAFF
TGTGCCAGCAGCTTCCGACAGGGGAACACTGAAGCTTTCTTT
>TRBD2|TRBV7-6|TRBJ2-7|NA
CASSFGAGVAYEQYF
TGTGCCAGCAGCTTTGGAGCGGGGGTTGCCTACGAGCAGTACTTC
>TRBD1|TRBV29-1|TRBJ2-3|NA
CSVERRQGTDTQYF
TGCAGCGTTGAAAGGAGACAGGGAACAGATACGCAGTATTTT
>NA|TRBV19|TRBJ2-2|NA
CASSIGQGSGELFF
TGTGCCAGTAGTATTGGGCAGGGGAGCGGGGAGCTGTTTTTT
>NA|TRBV7-9|TRBJ1-1|few
CASSLEPDTEAFF
TGTGCCAGCAGCTTAGAACCGGACACTGAAGCTTTCTTT
>NA|TRBV25-1|TRBJ2-5|few
CASSDLSETQYF
TGTGCCAGCAGTGATCTCTCGGAGACCCAGTACTTC
>TRBD1|TRBV6-6|TRBJ1-2|NA
CASSPDRAVYGYTF
TGTGCCAGCAGCCCCGACAGGGCTGTCTATGGCTACACCTTC
>NA|TRBV27|TRBJ2-5|NA
CASSFGGKETQYF
TGTGCCAGCAGTTTCGGAGGAAAAGAGACCCAGTACTTC
>NA|TRBV28|TRBJ2-3|NA
CASSSRGVGTDTQYF
TGTGCCAGCAGCTCCCGAGGGGTAGGGACAGATACGCAGTATTTT
>NA|TRBV12-3/TRBV12-4|TRBJ2-6|many
CASSLGVSGANVLTF
TGTGCCAGCAGTTTGGGCGTCTCTGGGGCCAACGTCCTGACTTTC
>TRBD1|TRBV20-1|TRBJ2-7|few
CSAGRDRGYEQYF
TGCAGTGCGGGTCGTGACAGGGGCTACGAGCAGTACTTC
>NA|TRBV7-8|TRBJ1-5|many
CASSLPGRTNQPQHF
TGTGCCAGCAGCTTACCGGGCAGAACTAATCAGCCCCAGCATTTT
>NA|TRBV7-3|TRBJ2-1|few
CASSTWANLAYNEQFF
TGTGCCAGCAGCACTTGGGCGAACCTGGCTTACAATGAGCAGTTCTTC
>TRBD2|TRBV7-9|TRBJ2-1|many
CASSVGTSGNNEQFF
TGTGCCAGCAGCGTCGGGACTAGCGGGAACAATGAGCAGTTCTTC
>NA|TRBV7-6|TRBJ2-3|few
CASSVRLSGTQYF
TGTGCTAGCAGCGTTAGGCTCTCCGGTACGCAGTATTTT
>TRBD1|TRBV12-3/TRBV12-4|TRBJ2-3|NA
CASGPRDRGRKDTQYF
TGTGCCAGCGGCCCCCGGGACAGGGGGCGGAAGGATACGCAGTATTTT
>TRBD2|TRBV4-1|TRBJ2-7|NA
CASSQEGLAGAYEQYF
TGCGCCAGCAGCCAAGAAGGTCTAGCGGGGGCCTACGAGCAGTACTTC
>TRBD1|TRBV11-2|TRBJ1-6|NA
CASSFGTAGNSPLHF
TGTGCCAGCAGCTTTGGGACAGCGGGAAATTCACCCCTCCACTTT
>NA|TRBV29-1|TRBJ1-2|NA
CSVAEDYGYTF
TGCAGCGTGGCAGAGGACTATGGCTACACCTTC
>TRBD1|TRBV28|TRBJ1-5|NA
CASWDRINQPQHF
TGTGCCAGCTGGGACAGAATAAATCAGCCCCAGCATTTT
>NA|TRBV2|TRBJ2-5|NA
CASGPAPAETQYF
TGTGCCAGCGGCCCGGCACCAGCCGAGACCCAGTACTTC
>TRBD2|TRBV5-1|TRBJ2-5|NA
CASNSLTSGVQETQYF
TGCGCCAGCAACTCCTTGACTAGCGGGGTCCAAGAGACCCAGTACTTC
>NA|TRBV20-1|TRBJ1-1|many
CSAREAGNTEAFF
TGCAGTGCTAGAGAGGCCGGGAACACTGAAGCTTTCTTT
>NA|TRBV5-1|TRBJ2-7|few
CASSAGNTVDSGQYF
TGCGCCAGCAGCGCCGGAAATACCGTGGATTCCGGGCAGTACTTC
>TRBD2|TRBV2|TRBJ2-2|NA
CASSVGGRGAGELFF
TGTGCCAGCAGTGTGGGCGGGAGAGGAGCCGGGGAGCTGTTTTTT
>NA|TRBV12-3/TRBV12-4|TRBJ2-5|few
CASSLPHQETQYF
TGTGCCAGCAGTTTACCGCACCAAGAGACCCAGTACTTC
>NA|TRBV5-6|TRBJ2-5|NA
CASSWVRVNRETQYF
TGTGCCAGCAGCTGGGTCCGGGTGAACCGAGAGACCCAGTACTTC
>NA|TRBV7-3|TRBJ1-1|NA
CASSLMPGVTEAFF
TGTGCCAGCAGCTTAATGCCAGGGGTCACTGAAGCTTTCTTT
>NA|TRBV20-1|TRBJ1-1|NA
CSARMGTEAFF
TGCAGTGCTAGGATGGGAACTGAAGCTTTCTTT
>NA|TRBV12-3/TRBV12-4|TRBJ2-5|few
CASSLRGRSGWEETQYF
TGTGCCAGCAGTTTAAGGGGCCGGAGCGGATGGGAAGAGACCCAGTACTTC
>NA|TRBV7-6|TRBJ2-5|NA
CASSFRAEETQYF
TGTGCCAGCAGCTTCAGGGCCGAGGAGACCCAGTACTTC
>NA|TRBV6-5|TRBJ2-7|NA
CATRGLTPYEQYF
TGTGCCACCCGAGGACTTACTCCCTACGAGCAGTACTTC
>TRBD2|TRBV7-8|TRBJ2-7|NA
CASSRGLGSGRSYEHYF
TGTGCCAGCAGCCGAGGGCTAGGGAGCGGGAGGTCCTACGAGCATTACTTC
>NA|TRBV7-6|TRBJ2-2|NA
CAGKFQTNTGELFF
TGTGCCGGAAAGTTTCAAACGAACACCGGGGAGCTGTTTTTT
>NA|TRBV20-1|TRBJ2-7|few
CSADLTGYEQYF
TGCAGTGCTGACCTAACAGGCTACGAGCAGTACTTC
>TRBD1|TRBV10-3|TRBJ2-3|few
CATQDRGYPDTQYF
TGTGCCACTCAGGACAGGGGGTACCCAGATACGCAGTATTTT
>NA|TRBV7-9|TRBJ1-6|NA
CAGQIQGPTSPLHF
TGTGCCGGCCAAATTCAGGGTCCCACTTCACCCCTCCACTTT